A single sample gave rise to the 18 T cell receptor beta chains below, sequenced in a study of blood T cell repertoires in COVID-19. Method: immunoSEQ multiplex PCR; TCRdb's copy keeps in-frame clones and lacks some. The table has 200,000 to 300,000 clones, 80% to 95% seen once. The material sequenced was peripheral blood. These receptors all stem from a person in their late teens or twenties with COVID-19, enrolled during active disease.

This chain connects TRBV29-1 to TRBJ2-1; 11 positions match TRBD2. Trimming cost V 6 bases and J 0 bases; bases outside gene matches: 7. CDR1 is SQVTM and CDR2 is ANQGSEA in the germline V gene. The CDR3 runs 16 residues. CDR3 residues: CSVGSGRGYSYNEQFF. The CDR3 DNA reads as TGCAGCGTCGGTAGCGGGAGGGGTTACTCCTACAATGAGCAGTTCTTC.

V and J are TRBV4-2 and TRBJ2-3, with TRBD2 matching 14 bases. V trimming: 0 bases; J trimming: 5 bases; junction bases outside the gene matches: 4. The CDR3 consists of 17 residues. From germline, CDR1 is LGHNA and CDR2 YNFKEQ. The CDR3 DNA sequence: TGTGCCAGCAGCCAAGATCGGGGGACTAGCGGGAGAGATACGCAGTATTTT. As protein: CASSQDRGTSGRDTQYF.

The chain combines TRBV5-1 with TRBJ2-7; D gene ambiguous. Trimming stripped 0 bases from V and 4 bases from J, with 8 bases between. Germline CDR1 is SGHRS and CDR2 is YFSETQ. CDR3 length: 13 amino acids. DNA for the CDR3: TGCGCCAGCAGCTTGGGCCAGGTTTACGAGCAGTACTTC. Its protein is CASSLGQVYEQYF. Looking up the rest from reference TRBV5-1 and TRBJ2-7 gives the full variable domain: KAGVTQTPRYLIKTRGQQVTLSCSPISGHRSVSWYQQTPGQGLQFLFEYFSETQRNKGNFPGRFSGRQFSNSRSEMNVSTLELGDSALYLCASSLGQVYEQYFGPGTRLTVT.

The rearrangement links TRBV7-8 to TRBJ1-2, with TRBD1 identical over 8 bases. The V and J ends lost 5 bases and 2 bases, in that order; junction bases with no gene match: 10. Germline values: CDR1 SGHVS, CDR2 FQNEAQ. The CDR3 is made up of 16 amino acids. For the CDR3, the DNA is TGTGCCAGCAGCCCGTCCCGGGACAGGTCCAACTATGGCTACACCTTC. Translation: CASSPSRDRSNYGYTF. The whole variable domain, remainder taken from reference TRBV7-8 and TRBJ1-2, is GAGVSQSPRYKVAKRGQDVALRCDPISGHVSLFWYQQALGQGPEFLTYFQNEAQLDKSGLPSDRFFAERPEGSVSTLKIQRTQQEDSAVYLCASSPSRDRSNYGYTFGSGTRLTVV.

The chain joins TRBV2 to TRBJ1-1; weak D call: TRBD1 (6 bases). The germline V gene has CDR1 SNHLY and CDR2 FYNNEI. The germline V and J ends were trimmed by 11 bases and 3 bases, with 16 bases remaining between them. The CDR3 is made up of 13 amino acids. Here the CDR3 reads CALAGGGDTEAFF. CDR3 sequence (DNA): TGTGCCTTGGCGGGGGGCGGTGACACTGAAGCTTTCTTT.

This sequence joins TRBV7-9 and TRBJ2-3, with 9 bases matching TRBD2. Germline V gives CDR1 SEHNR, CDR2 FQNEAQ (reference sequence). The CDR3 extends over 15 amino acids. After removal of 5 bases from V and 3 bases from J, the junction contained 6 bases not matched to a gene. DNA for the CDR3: TGTGCCAGCAGCCCCATAGCGGGAGTTACAGATACGCAGTATTTT. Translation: CASSPIAGVTDTQYF. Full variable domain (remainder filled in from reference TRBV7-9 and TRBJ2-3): DTGVSQNPRHKITKRGQNVTFRCDPISEHNRLYWYRQTLGQGPEFLTYFQNEAQLEKSRLLSDRFSAERPKGSFSTLEIQRTEQGDSAMYLCASSPIAGVTDTQYFGPGTRLTVL.

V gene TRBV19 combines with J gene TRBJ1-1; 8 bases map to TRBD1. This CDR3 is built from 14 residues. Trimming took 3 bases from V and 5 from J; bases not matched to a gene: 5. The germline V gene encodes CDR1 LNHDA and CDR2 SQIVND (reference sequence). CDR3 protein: CASSMTRGQTEAFF. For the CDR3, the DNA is TGTGCCAGTAGTATGACCAGGGGGCAAACTGAAGCTTTCTTT.

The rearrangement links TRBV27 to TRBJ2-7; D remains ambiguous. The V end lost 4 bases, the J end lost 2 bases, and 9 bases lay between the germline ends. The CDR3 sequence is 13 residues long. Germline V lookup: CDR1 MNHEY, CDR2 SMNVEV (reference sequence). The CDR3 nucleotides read TGTGCCAGCAGTTACGACAATACCTACGAGCAGTACTTC. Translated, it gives CASSYDNTYEQYF.

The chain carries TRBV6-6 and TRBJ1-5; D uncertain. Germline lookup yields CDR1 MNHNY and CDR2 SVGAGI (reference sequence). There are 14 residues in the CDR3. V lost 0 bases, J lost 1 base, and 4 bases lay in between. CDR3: CASSYSTSNQPQHF. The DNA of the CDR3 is TGTGCCAGCAGTTACTCCACAAGCAATCAGCCCCAGCATTTT.

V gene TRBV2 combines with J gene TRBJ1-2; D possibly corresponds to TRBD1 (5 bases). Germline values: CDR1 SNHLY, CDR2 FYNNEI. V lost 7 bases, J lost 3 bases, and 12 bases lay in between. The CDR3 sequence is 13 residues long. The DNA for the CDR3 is TGTGCCAGCAACAGTCAGGGTGACTATGGCTACACCTTC. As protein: CASNSQGDYGYTF.

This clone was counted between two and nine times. The CDR3 bases are TGCAGTGCACATTTGAACACTGAAGCTTTCTTT. It translates to CSAHLNTEAFF. This chain uses TRBV20-1 with TRBJ1-1; D gene ambiguous. CDR1 is DFQATT, CDR2 SNEGSKA, per germline (reference sequence). V lost 6 bases and J lost 0, with 5 bases in between. CDR3 length: 11 residues.

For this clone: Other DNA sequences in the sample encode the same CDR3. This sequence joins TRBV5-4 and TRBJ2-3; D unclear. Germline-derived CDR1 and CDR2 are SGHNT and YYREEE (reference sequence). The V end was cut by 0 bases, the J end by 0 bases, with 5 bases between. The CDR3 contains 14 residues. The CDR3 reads CASSLASSTDTQYF. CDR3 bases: TGTGCCAGCAGCTTGGCGAGCAGCACAGATACGCAGTATTTT.

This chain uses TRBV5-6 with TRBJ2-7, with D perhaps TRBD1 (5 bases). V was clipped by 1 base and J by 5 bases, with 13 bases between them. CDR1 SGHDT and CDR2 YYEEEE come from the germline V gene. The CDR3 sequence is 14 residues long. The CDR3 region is CASSLLIRDDEQYF. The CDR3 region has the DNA TGTGCCAGCAGCTTGTTAATCAGGGATGACGAGCAGTACTTC.

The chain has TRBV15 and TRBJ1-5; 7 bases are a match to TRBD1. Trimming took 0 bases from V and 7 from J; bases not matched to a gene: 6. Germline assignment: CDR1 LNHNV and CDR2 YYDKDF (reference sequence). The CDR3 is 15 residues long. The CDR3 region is CATSRDQDRSQPQHF. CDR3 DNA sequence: TGTGCCACCAGCAGAGATCAGGACAGGTCGCAGCCCCAGCATTTT.

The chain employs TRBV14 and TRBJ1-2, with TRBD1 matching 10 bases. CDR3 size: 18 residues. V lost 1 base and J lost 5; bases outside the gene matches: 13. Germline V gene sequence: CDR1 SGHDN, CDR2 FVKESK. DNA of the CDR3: TGTGCCAGCAGCCAAGGACAGGGGGCGCGAGAATTTAGTTATGGCTACACCTTC. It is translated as CASSQGQGAREFSYGYTF.

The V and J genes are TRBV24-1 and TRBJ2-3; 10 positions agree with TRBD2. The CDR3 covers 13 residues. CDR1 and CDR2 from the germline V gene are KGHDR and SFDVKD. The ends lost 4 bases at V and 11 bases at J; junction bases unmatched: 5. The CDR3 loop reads CATSDPASGRQYF. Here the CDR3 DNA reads TGTGCCACCAGTGACCCCGCTAGCGGGAGGCAGTATTTT.

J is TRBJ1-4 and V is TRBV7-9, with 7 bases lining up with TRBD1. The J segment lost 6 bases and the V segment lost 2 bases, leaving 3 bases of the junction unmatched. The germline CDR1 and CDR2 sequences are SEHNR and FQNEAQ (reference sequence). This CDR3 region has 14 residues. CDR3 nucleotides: TGTGCCAGCAGCTTATTTCAGGGGGATGAAAAACTGTTTTTT. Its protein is CASSLFQGDEKLFF.

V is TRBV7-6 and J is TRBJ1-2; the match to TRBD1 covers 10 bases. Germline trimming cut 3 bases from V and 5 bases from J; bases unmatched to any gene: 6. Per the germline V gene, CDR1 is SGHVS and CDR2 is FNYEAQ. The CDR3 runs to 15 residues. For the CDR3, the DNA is TGTGCCAGCAGCTTGGGGACAGGGGCTGGGTATGGCTACACCTTC. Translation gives CASSLGTGAGYGYTF. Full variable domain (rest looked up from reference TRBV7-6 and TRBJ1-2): GAGVSQSPRYKVTKRGQDVALRCDPISGHVSLYWYRQALGQGPEFLTYFNYEAQQDKSGLPNDRFSAERPEGSISTLTIQRTEQRDSAMYRCASSLGTGAGYGYTFGSGTRLTVV.